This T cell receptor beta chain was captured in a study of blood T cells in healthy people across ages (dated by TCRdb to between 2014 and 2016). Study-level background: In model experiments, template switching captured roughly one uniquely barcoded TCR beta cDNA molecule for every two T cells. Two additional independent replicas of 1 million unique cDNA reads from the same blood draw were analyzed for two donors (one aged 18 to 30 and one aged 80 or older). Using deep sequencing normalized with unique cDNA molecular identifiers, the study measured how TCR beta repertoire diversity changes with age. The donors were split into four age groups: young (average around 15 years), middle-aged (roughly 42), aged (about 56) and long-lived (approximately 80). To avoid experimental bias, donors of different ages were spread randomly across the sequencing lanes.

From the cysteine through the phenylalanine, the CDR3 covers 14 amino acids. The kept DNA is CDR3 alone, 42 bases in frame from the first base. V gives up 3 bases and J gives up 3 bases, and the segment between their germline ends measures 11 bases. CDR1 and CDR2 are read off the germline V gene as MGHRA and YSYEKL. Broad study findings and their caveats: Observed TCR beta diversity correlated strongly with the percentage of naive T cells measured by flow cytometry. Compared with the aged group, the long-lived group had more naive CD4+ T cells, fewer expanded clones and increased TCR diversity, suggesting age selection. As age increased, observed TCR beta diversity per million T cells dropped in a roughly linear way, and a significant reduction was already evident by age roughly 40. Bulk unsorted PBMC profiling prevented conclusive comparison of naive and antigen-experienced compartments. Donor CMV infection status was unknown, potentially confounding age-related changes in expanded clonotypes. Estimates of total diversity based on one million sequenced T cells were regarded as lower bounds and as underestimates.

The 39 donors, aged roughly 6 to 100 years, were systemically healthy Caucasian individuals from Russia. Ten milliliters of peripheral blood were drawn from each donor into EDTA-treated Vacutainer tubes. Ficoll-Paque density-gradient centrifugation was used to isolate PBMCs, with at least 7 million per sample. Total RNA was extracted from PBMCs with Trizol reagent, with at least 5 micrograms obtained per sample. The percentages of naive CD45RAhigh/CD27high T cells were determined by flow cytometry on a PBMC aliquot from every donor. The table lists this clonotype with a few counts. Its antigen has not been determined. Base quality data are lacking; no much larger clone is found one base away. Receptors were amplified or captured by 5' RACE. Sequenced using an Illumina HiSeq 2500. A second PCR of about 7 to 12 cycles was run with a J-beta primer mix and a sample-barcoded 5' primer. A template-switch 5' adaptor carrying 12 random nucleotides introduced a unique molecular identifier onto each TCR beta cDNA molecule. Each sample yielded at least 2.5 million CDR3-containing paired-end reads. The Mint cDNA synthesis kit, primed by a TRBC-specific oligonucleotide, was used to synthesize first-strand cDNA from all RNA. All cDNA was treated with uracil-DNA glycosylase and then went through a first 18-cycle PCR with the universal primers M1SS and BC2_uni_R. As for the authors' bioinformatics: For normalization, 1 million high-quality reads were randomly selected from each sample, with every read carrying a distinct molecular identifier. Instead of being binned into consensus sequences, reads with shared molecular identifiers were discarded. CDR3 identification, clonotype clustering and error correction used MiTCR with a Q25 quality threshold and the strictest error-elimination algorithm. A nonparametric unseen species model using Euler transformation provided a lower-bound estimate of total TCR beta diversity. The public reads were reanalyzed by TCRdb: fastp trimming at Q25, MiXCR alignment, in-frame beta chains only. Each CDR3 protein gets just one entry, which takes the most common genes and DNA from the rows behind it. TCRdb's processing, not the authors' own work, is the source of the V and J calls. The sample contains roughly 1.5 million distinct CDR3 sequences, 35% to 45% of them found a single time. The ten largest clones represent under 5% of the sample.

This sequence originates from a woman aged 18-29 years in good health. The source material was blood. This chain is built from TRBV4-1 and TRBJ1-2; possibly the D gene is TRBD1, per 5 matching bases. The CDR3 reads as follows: CASSHSTGDYGYTF. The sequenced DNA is TGCGCCAGCAGCCATTCCACAGGAGACTATGGCTACACCTTC.